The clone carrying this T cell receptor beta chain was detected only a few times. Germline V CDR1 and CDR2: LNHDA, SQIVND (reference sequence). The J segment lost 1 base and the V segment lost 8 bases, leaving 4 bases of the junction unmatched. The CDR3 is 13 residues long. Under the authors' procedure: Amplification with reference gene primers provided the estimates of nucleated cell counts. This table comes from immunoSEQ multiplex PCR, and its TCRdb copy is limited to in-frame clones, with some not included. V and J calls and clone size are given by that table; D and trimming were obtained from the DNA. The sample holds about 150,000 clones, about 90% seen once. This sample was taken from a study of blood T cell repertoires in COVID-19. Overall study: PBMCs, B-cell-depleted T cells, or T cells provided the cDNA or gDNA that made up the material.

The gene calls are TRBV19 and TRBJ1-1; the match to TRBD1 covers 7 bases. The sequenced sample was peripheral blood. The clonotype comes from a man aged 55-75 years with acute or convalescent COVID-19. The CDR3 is CASQEGANTEAFF. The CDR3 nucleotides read TGTGCCAGTCAGGAGGGGGCGAACACTGAAGCTTTCTTT.